This note documents a single TCR beta chain sequence. This clonotype was recorded a few times. This receptor's antigen is unknown. It has no much larger one-base neighbor in the sample; base qualities were not kept. Interpreted using the paper, the time point label stands for: persistent/refractory GD, antithyroid drugs over 5 years with positive TRAb. RNA was extracted from PBMCs in TRIzol for both TCR sequencing and RNA sequencing. Graves' disease was diagnosed according to American Thyroid Association guidelines. Patients for the study were recruited at an endocrinology department in Xi'an, China. Each patient gave about 8.1 milliliters of peripheral blood, collected in an EDTA anticoagulant tube. Ficoll Paque Plus density gradient separation was used to isolate PBMCs, and no additional T cell sorting was done. RNA quality was checked with an Agilent 2100 Bioanalyzer and agarose gel, and concentration with a NanoDrop 2000.

The sample is drawn from a study of regulatory T cells in long-lasting Graves disease (dated by TCRdb to the early 2020s). The study in broad terms: To count as having persistent Graves' disease, a patient had to have received antithyroid drug treatment for over 5 years with TSH receptor autoantibodies remaining persistently positive. On average, persistent Graves' disease patients in the clinical cohort had been on antithyroid drugs for roughly 11 years. Persistent Graves' disease patients were compared with newly diagnosed Graves' disease patients by peripheral blood TCR sequencing and RNA sequencing. The study took place in China and was registered as a clinical trial. TCR sequencing covered some 13 persistent and 20 or so newly diagnosed Graves' disease patients, around 33 samples in total. Study-level results and caveats: The study examined only peripheral blood because the primary lesion, thyroid tissue, could not be accessed. Compared with newly diagnosed patients, patients with persistent Graves' disease had lower TCR Shannon entropy and fewer highly expanded clones, which suggests clonal expansion. Only the TCR beta chain was sequenced and analyzed. Persistent disease showed preferential use of TRBV28, TRBJ1-2 and TRBJ2-5, whereas newly diagnosed disease favored TRBV20-1 and TRBJ2-1. The authors noted that the small sample size was a limitation that may lower accuracy. Persistent patients shared more public clonotypes among themselves (2,741) than newly diagnosed patients did (over 900).

V is pruned by 6 bases and J by 4 bases, leaving 11 bases of the junction without a gene match. Measured from the cysteine to the phenylalanine, the CDR3 is 17 residues long. Only the CDR3 portion is preserved as DNA: 51 bases, with reading frame beginning at the first base. Library creation used multiplex PCR. TCRdb lists the instrument as Illumina HiSeq 4000. TCR beta libraries were built with iRepertoire HTBI primers and Arm-PCR amplification of CDR3 regions. Gel purification was performed on PCR products prior to sequencing. The authors processed their data as follows. Across samples, around 62 TRBV and 13 to 15 TRBJ segments were identified and used for gene usage analysis of CDR3 amino acid clonotypes. Filtered high-quality paired reads were merged into contigs using COPE and FqMerger. BLAST was used to align contigs to IMGT TRBV, TRBD and TRBJ reference genes, and CDR3 was defined according to IMGT. Any clonotype with a frequency above 0.1% was classified as a highly expanded clone. Repertoire diversity was measured by Shannon entropy, and V-J evenness by the Gini coefficient. Public clonotypes were defined as clonotypes shared by more than one individual. Starting from the raw public reads, TCRdb applied fastp trimming at Q25, assembled clones with MiXCR and retained in-frame beta chains. Here each entry gathers all rows of one CDR3 protein and keeps the most common genes and DNA. The V and J calls follow TCRdb's processing rather than the paper's. This sample has over 300,000 distinct CDR3 sequences in its table, and about 19% of those were observed once. The ten largest make up less than 35% of the sample.

The sequence is built from TRBV12-3 or TRBV12-4 and TRBJ2-2; a stretch of 10 junction bases matches TRBD1. This TCR came from a female donor with Graves disease. Sequenced here: peripheral blood mononuclear cells (PBMCs), sampled when the disease was refractory, from a patient treated with antithyroid drugs. For the CDR3, the sequence is CASRPRDRGRGTGELFF. The DNA is as follows: TGTGCCAGCAGGCCACGTGACAGGGGGCGAGGCACCGGGGAGCTGTTTTTT.